Listed here is a single T cell receptor (beta chain). Its target is unknown. Germline loops: CDR1 SGDLS, CDR2 YYNGEE. Unmatched junction bases numbered 10, after V lost 4 bases and J lost 3 bases. The CDR3 is 16 amino acids. Repertoires were generated with immunoSEQ multiplex PCR, while TCRdb's copy carries only in-frame clones and drops some. The table has a few million clones, about 92% seen once. This sample is part of a study of shared clonotypes between healthy human individuals. Regarding the study as a whole: Generation probabilities of non-shared clonotypes were lower (relative to those shared by all four donors).

The receptor comes from a man younger than 35 in good health. J is TRBJ2-7 and V is TRBV9; 10 bases are a match to TRBD2. The material sequenced was naive CD4+ T cells sorted from blood. Specified subset: CD45RA+ positively selected. The chain's CDR3 is CASSPSGTSVYYEQYF. The DNA of the CDR3 is TGTGCCAGCAGCCCCTCCGGGACTAGCGTCTACTACGAGCAGTACTTC.